This TCR beta chain was profiled in a study of T cell changes during pregnancy in multiple sclerosis. The CDR3 length is 15 residues. Germline loops: CDR1 SGDLS, CDR2 YYNGEE. V gave up 2 bases and J gave up 1 base, with 12 bases separating them. The table came from immunoSEQ multiplex PCR; TCRdb's copy has only in-frame clones and leaves some out. The sample carries about 49,000 clones, approximately 94% recorded once. The receptor was derived from a female donor with multiple sclerosis, enrolled in a pregnancy study. The chain joins TRBV9 to TRBJ2-5, with D perhaps matching TRBD1 (6 bases). The specimen comprised CD8+ T cells from peripheral blood mononuclear cells, sampled before pregnancy. As DNA, the CDR3 is TGTGCCAGCAGCGTTTCAGGGGTCCCCCAAGAGACCCAGTACTTC. The encoded protein is CASSVSGVPQETQYF.